This is a list of T cell receptor beta chains from one sample in a study of blood T cell repertoires in COVID-19. Clones were read by immunoSEQ multiplex PCR, and TCRdb kept only the in-frame ones, dropping some. Found here are about 480,000 clones, 88% of them singletons; the top ten hold approximately 1.8%. The sample taken for sequencing was PBMCs or T cells enriched from blood (not recorded which). These receptors were taken from a woman aged 40 to 49 who had recovered from COVID-19. The CDR3 runs from the conserved cysteine through the conserved F or W. D genes are given only for firm matches. Clone size is given for some rows only: seen once, a few or many times, or a class if the clone is expanded.

J gene: TRBJ2-4; V gene: TRBV7-9; clone size: once; D gene: TRBD2; CDR3 protein: CASSPRLAGEGIQYF; CDR3 DNA: TGTGCCAGCAGCCCAAGACTAGCGGGGGAGGGCATTCAGTACTTC
J gene: TRBJ1-1; V gene: TRBV11-2; clone size: -; D gene: -; CDR3 protein: CASSSTGPTEAFF; CDR3 DNA: TGTGCCAGCAGCTCGACGGGTCCCACTGAAGCTTTCTTT
J gene: TRBJ2-1; V gene: TRBV7-6; clone size: -; D gene: TRBD1; CDR3 protein: CASSPPGQYNEQFF; CDR3 DNA: TGTGCCAGCAGCCCTCCGGGACAGTACAATGAGCAGTTCTTC
J gene: TRBJ2-5; V gene: TRBV2; clone size: -; D gene: -; CDR3 protein: CASRGRAGQETQYF; CDR3 DNA: TGTGCCAGCAGGGGGAGAGCTGGGCAAGAGACCCAGTACTTC
J gene: TRBJ1-4; V gene: TRBV7-9; clone size: -; D gene: TRBD1; CDR3 protein: CASSTRQGANEKLFF; CDR3 DNA: TGTGCCAGCAGCACCCGACAGGGAGCTAATGAAAAACTGTTTTTT
J gene: TRBJ2-2; V gene: TRBV7-7; clone size: -; D gene: -; CDR3 protein: CASSQAKAGELFF; CDR3 DNA: TGTGCTAGCAGTCAAGCCAAAGCTGGGGAGCTGTTTTTT
J gene: TRBJ1-3; V gene: TRBV5-1; clone size: -; D gene: TRBD1; CDR3 protein: CASSSTRLDRGDTIYF; CDR3 DNA: TGCGCCAGCAGCTCGACCCGCCTAGACAGGGGTGACACCATATATTTT
J gene: TRBJ2-7; V gene: TRBV5-8; clone size: -; D gene: -; CDR3 protein: CASSLAERDMSLYEQYF; CDR3 DNA: TGTGCCAGCAGCTTGGCCGAACGGGATATGTCCCTCTACGAGCAGTACTTC
J gene: TRBJ2-3; V gene: TRBV11-3; clone size: -; D gene: -; CDR3 protein: CASSLVLTPGDTQYF; CDR3 DNA: TGTGCCAGCAGCTTAGTTCTCACGCCCGGAGATACGCAGTATTTT
J gene: TRBJ2-6; V gene: TRBV19; clone size: -; D gene: -; CDR3 protein: CASSILQGSGANVLTF; CDR3 DNA: TGTGCCAGTAGTATACTTCAGGGTTCTGGGGCCAACGTCCTGACTTTC
J gene: TRBJ2-7; V gene: TRBV10-3; clone size: -; D gene: TRBD2; CDR3 protein: CAISGGGAYEQYF; CDR3 DNA: TGTGCCATCAGTGGCGGGGGAGCCTACGAGCAGTACTTC
J gene: TRBJ2-2; V gene: TRBV6-1; clone size: once; D gene: TRBD1; CDR3 protein: CASSEQGVTGELFF; CDR3 DNA: TGTGCCAGCAGTGAACAGGGGGTGACCGGGGAGCTGTTTTTT
J gene: TRBJ2-2; V gene: TRBV3-1/TRBV3-2; clone size: -; D gene: -; CDR3 protein: CASSQDRAELGTGELFF; CDR3 DNA: TGTGCCAGCAGCCAAGATCGGGCTGAACTAGGCACCGGGGAGCTGTTTTTT
J gene: TRBJ2-7; V gene: TRBV7-2; clone size: -; D gene: TRBD2; CDR3 protein: CASSSGLAGIYEQYF; CDR3 DNA: TGTGCCAGCAGCTCGGGACTAGCGGGCATCTACGAGCAGTACTTC
J gene: TRBJ2-1; V gene: TRBV5-1; clone size: -; D gene: TRBD1; CDR3 protein: CASSLGPQGAFSYNEQFF; CDR3 DNA: TGCGCCAGCAGCTTGGGCCCACAGGGGGCCTTCTCCTACAATGAGCAGTTCTTC
J gene: TRBJ2-5; V gene: TRBV11-3; clone size: -; D gene: TRBD2; CDR3 protein: CASGRASGHQETQYF; CDR3 DNA: TGTGCCAGCGGGCGGGCTAGCGGACACCAAGAGACCCAGTACTTC
J gene: TRBJ2-1; V gene: TRBV7-2; clone size: -; D gene: -; CDR3 protein: CASSLAVDLVNNEQFF; CDR3 DNA: TGTGCCAGCAGCTTAGCCGTTGACTTAGTTAACAATGAGCAGTTCTTC
J gene: TRBJ1-1; V gene: TRBV28; clone size: -; D gene: -; CDR3 protein: CASSLGGGFEAFF; CDR3 DNA: TGTGCCAGCAGTTTAGGGGGAGGGTTTGAAGCTTTCTTT
J gene: TRBJ2-7; V gene: TRBV18; clone size: -; D gene: TRBD2; CDR3 protein: CASSPVRLAGEAYEQYF; CDR3 DNA: TGTGCCAGCTCACCCGTGCGACTAGCGGGAGAGGCCTACGAGCAGTACTTC
J gene: TRBJ1-4; V gene: TRBV4-1; clone size: -; D gene: TRBD1; CDR3 protein: CASSQQGDLQRLFF; CDR3 DNA: TGCGCCAGCAGCCAACAGGGGGACCTCCAGAGGCTGTTTTTT
J gene: TRBJ2-7; V gene: TRBV2; clone size: few; D gene: TRBD2; CDR3 protein: CAGLAGEAYEQYF; CDR3 DNA: TGTGCCGGACTAGCGGGAGAGGCCTACGAGCAGTACTTC
J gene: TRBJ2-5; V gene: TRBV11-2; clone size: -; D gene: TRBD2; CDR3 protein: CASSFARELYF; CDR3 DNA: TGTGCCAGCAGCTTTGCGCGGGAGCTGTACTTC
J gene: TRBJ2-5; V gene: TRBV3-1/TRBV3-2; clone size: -; D gene: -; CDR3 protein: CASSQGAMEETQYF; CDR3 DNA: TGTGCCAGCAGCCAGGGGGCTATGGAAGAGACCCAGTACTTC
J gene: TRBJ2-5; V gene: TRBV3-1/TRBV3-2; clone size: -; D gene: TRBD2; CDR3 protein: CASSPRVSGRGPGETQYF; CDR3 DNA: TGTGCCAGCAGCCCCAGAGTTAGCGGGAGGGGTCCTGGGGAGACCCAGTACTTC
J gene: TRBJ1-2; V gene: TRBV7-9; clone size: -; D gene: -; CDR3 protein: CASEDSSNYGYTF; CDR3 DNA: TGTGCCAGTGAGGACAGCAGTAACTATGGCTACACCTTC
J gene: TRBJ1-3; V gene: TRBV7-8; clone size: -; D gene: -; CDR3 protein: CASSPIVDRFSGNTIYF; CDR3 DNA: TGTGCCAGCAGCCCCATAGTTGACAGATTCTCTGGAAACACCATATATTTT
J gene: TRBJ1-1; V gene: TRBV7-9; clone size: -; D gene: TRBD1; CDR3 protein: CASSMTGGMNTEAFF; CDR3 DNA: TGTGCCAGCAGCATGACAGGGGGAATGAACACTGAAGCTTTCTTT
J gene: TRBJ2-1; V gene: TRBV30; clone size: -; D gene: TRBD1; CDR3 protein: CAWARTGRSHEQFF; CDR3 DNA: TGTGCCTGGGCAAGGACAGGGCGAAGCCATGAGCAGTTCTTC
J gene: TRBJ1-5; V gene: TRBV5-6; clone size: -; D gene: -; CDR3 protein: CASSVLQGGSNQPQHF; CDR3 DNA: TGTGCCAGCAGCGTCCTACAGGGAGGGAGCAATCAGCCCCAGCATTTT
J gene: TRBJ1-4; V gene: TRBV7-4; clone size: -; D gene: TRBD1; CDR3 protein: CASSFRDRGSTNEKLFF; CDR3 DNA: TGTGCCAGCAGCTTCCGGGACAGGGGGTCAACTAATGAAAAACTGTTTTTT
J gene: TRBJ1-1; V gene: TRBV4-2; clone size: -; D gene: TRBD1; CDR3 protein: CASSQGDRDHTEAFF; CDR3 DNA: TGTGCCAGCAGCCAAGGTGACAGGGACCACACTGAAGCTTTCTTT
J gene: TRBJ2-7; V gene: TRBV6-4; clone size: -; D gene: TRBD1; CDR3 protein: CASNRIRVRGSCEQYF; CDR3 DNA: TGTGCCAGCAATAGAATCAGGGTCAGGGGGTCGTGCGAGCAGTACTTC
J gene: TRBJ2-7; V gene: TRBV6-2/TRBV6-3; clone size: few; D gene: -; CDR3 protein: CASSPLNRGFYEQYF; CDR3 DNA: TGTGCCAGCAGTCCGCTGAATCGAGGCTTCTACGAGCAGTACTTC
J gene: TRBJ2-1; V gene: TRBV25-1; clone size: -; D gene: -; CDR3 protein: CASSGPPQEGWYNEQFF; CDR3 DNA: TGTGCCAGCAGTGGGCCCCCCCAGGAAGGTTGGTACAATGAGCAGTTCTTC
J gene: TRBJ2-7; V gene: TRBV18; clone size: -; D gene: TRBD2; CDR3 protein: CASSLPREWWFEQYF; CDR3 DNA: TGTGCCAGCTCCCTACCGCGGGAGTGGTGGTTCGAGCAGTACTTC
J gene: TRBJ1-5; V gene: TRBV10-1; clone size: -; D gene: TRBD1; CDR3 protein: CASSGTGDQPQHF; CDR3 DNA: TGCGCCAGCAGTGGTACAGGGGATCAGCCCCAGCATTTT
J gene: TRBJ2-1; V gene: TRBV7-2; clone size: -; D gene: -; CDR3 protein: CASSLSKVWGEEVEQFF; CDR3 DNA: TGTGCCAGCAGCTTATCTAAGGTCTGGGGAGAAGAGGTTGAGCAGTTCTTC
J gene: TRBJ2-3; V gene: TRBV6-5; clone size: -; D gene: TRBD2; CDR3 protein: CASRLAGVKDTQYF; CDR3 DNA: TGTGCCAGCAGACTAGCGGGAGTTAAAGATACGCAGTATTTT
J gene: TRBJ2-1; V gene: TRBV7-9; clone size: -; D gene: -; CDR3 protein: CASTTSSYNEQFF; CDR3 DNA: TGTGCCAGCACAACGAGCTCCTACAATGAGCAGTTCTTC
J gene: TRBJ1-4; V gene: TRBV18; clone size: -; D gene: TRBD1; CDR3 protein: CASSVQGAANEKLFF; CDR3 DNA: TGTGCCAGCTCAGTACAGGGGGCGGCTAATGAAAAACTGTTTTTT
J gene: TRBJ1-6; V gene: TRBV5-1; clone size: -; D gene: -; CDR3 protein: CASSLSPGAGNSPLHF; CDR3 DNA: TGCGCCAGCAGCTTGTCCCCAGGGGCTGGAAATTCACCCCTCCACTTT